These 5 T cell receptor beta chains were sequenced from one sample in a study of T cell repertoires in cytomegalovirus infection. TCRdb processed the reads anew with MiXCR; each CDR3 protein has one entry. The sample includes approximately 910,000 distinct CDR3 sequences, around a third of them seen just once. These TCRs' antigens remain unknown. The starting material was cultured CD8+ T cells from PBMCs, obtained from culture after CMV antigen stimulation. Receptor source: a human donor in good health (CMV status not recorded). Some clones in this sample may be carry-over from other donors' samples.

The rearrangement joins TRBV19 to TRBJ2-2; D gene unclear. The CDR3 covers 17 residues. Trimming cost V 5 bases and J 1 base, with 17 bases left between them. Germline V gene sequence: CDR1 LNHDA, CDR2 SQIVND (reference sequence). The CDR3 is CASSLPAPYVNTGELFF. The DNA for the CDR3 is TGTGCCAGTAGTCTCCCGGCGCCCTACGTGAACACCGGGGAGCTGTTTTTT.

The chain links TRBV27 to TRBJ2-7, with D hard to call. This CDR3 has 12 residues. With 5 bases removed from V and 3 bases from J, the gap between germline ends came to 8 bases. The germline V gene has CDR1 MNHEY and CDR2 SMNVEV (reference sequence). This chain's CDR3 is CASSNLGYEQYV. The CDR3 region has the DNA TGTGCCAGCAGTAACCTCGGCTACGAGCAGTACGTC.

This rearrangement joins TRBV12-3 or TRBV12-4 to TRBJ2-3; perhaps TRBD1 as D (6 bases). CDR3 length equals 17 residues. Trimming shortened V by 5 bases and J by 1 base, and 19 bases separated the two germline ends. CDR3 residues: CASSLYPEGQRTDTQYF. Here the CDR3 DNA reads TGTGCCAGCAGTCTTTATCCCGAAGGACAGCGCACAGATACGCAGTATTTT.

V is TRBV27 and J is TRBJ2-3; D might be TRBD2 (5 bases). The V end lost 7 bases, the J end lost 7 bases, and 30 bases lay between the germline ends. The CDR3 spans 18 residues. Germline CDR1 reads MNHEY; CDR2 reads SMNVEV (reference sequence). DNA for the CDR3: TGTGCCAGCACCACATTTCCGGCTAGCCCCATCTCATTACATACGCAGTATTTT. Amino acid sequence: CASTTFPASPISLHTQYF.

This clonotype was detected many times. The genes are TRBV20-1 and TRBJ1-1; TRBD1 agrees at 8 bases. V was clipped by 2 bases and J by 1 base; unmatched bases: 12. The CDR3 is 17 amino acids. Looked up from germline, CDR1 is DFQATT and CDR2 is SNEGSKA (reference sequence). CDR3 coding DNA: TGCAGTGCTAGAAAATTGGGAACAGGGGGTAGGAACACTGAAGCTTTCTTT. This gives the protein CSARKLGTGGRNTEAFF.